These T cell receptor beta chains were read from a single sample in a study of T-cell memory formation after mild COVID-19. Each CDR3 protein gets one entry after TCRdb re-called the 5' RACE reads with MiXCR. The sample records about 210,000 distinct CDR3 sequences, 27% being singletons. Material: PBMCs or a T cell subset sorted from them (not recorded which). These receptors were taken from an adult woman who had mild COVID-19 (a few samples of this study predate the infection). Cell type and time point are not known. The CDR3 runs from the conserved cysteine through the conserved F or W. D genes are given only for firm matches. Not every row has a clone size; where given, it reads once, few, many or a size class.

v_call: TRBV5-1; clone_size: few; d_call: -; j_call: TRBJ1-1; cdr3_nt: TGCGCCAGCAGCAGGGGGGCAATGAACACTGAAGCTTTCTTT; cdr3_aa: CASSRGAMNTEAFF
v_call: TRBV6-5; clone_size: few; d_call: -; j_call: TRBJ2-2; cdr3_nt: TGTGCCAGCTCCCCGCGAAGGGGAGACACCGGGGAGCTGTTTTTT; cdr3_aa: CASSPRRGDTGELFF
v_call: TRBV7-2; clone_size: -; d_call: TRBD1; j_call: TRBJ1-2; cdr3_nt: TGTGCCAGCAGCTCAACAGGGGTCTATGGCTACACCTTC; cdr3_aa: CASSSTGVYGYTF
v_call: TRBV4-1; clone_size: few; d_call: -; j_call: TRBJ2-2; cdr3_nt: TGCGCCAGCAGCCAAGTTCCTAGGCGGATGATCCATGGGGAGCTGTTTTTT; cdr3_aa: CASSQVPRRMIHGELFF
v_call: TRBV15; clone_size: -; d_call: TRBD2; j_call: TRBJ2-1; cdr3_nt: TGTGCCACCAGCGTCGGGGGGACCAATGAGCAGTTCTTC; cdr3_aa: CATSVGGTNEQFF
v_call: TRBV4-3; clone_size: many; d_call: -; j_call: TRBJ1-2; cdr3_nt: TGCGCCAGCAGCCAAAGCTCGACAAGTAACTATGGCTACACCTTC; cdr3_aa: CASSQSSTSNYGYTF
v_call: TRBV11-2; clone_size: -; d_call: -; j_call: TRBJ2-7; cdr3_nt: TGTGCCAGCAGCTCAAATATGGGCCTGACAGGATCCTACGAGCAGTACTTC; cdr3_aa: CASSSNMGLTGSYEQYF
v_call: TRBV6-2/TRBV6-3; clone_size: once; d_call: -; j_call: TRBJ2-5; cdr3_nt: TGTGCCAGCAGTCCGGGGCTGGAGACCCAGTACTTC; cdr3_aa: CASSPGLETQYF
v_call: TRBV14; clone_size: -; d_call: -; j_call: TRBJ1-2; cdr3_nt: TGTGCCAGCAGCCAAGCCCGGGCGGGGTATGGCTACACCTTC; cdr3_aa: CASSQARAGYGYTF
v_call: TRBV5-6; clone_size: few; d_call: -; j_call: TRBJ2-5; cdr3_nt: TGTGCCAGCAGCTTGGACGTGGGGGAGACCCAGTACTTC; cdr3_aa: CASSLDVGETQYF
v_call: TRBV20-1; clone_size: few; d_call: TRBD2; j_call: TRBJ2-1; cdr3_nt: TGCAGTGCTAGAGATCTGGCTAGCGGGAGGGTGGTGAATGAGCAGTTCTTC; cdr3_aa: CSARDLASGRVVNEQFF
v_call: TRBV12-3/TRBV12-4; clone_size: once; d_call: -; j_call: TRBJ2-2; cdr3_nt: TGTGCCAGCAGGATCTACACCGGGGAGCTGTTTTTT; cdr3_aa: CASRIYTGELFF
v_call: TRBV6-6; clone_size: -; d_call: -; j_call: TRBJ2-3; cdr3_nt: TGTGCCAGCAGTCTACCCCCCCGCACAGATACGCAGTATTTT; cdr3_aa: CASSLPPRTDTQYF
v_call: TRBV19; clone_size: -; d_call: TRBD2; j_call: TRBJ2-7; cdr3_nt: TGTGCCAGTAGGCGGGGGGGACACACGTCCTACGAGCAGTACTTC; cdr3_aa: CASRRGGHTSYEQYF
v_call: TRBV6-1; clone_size: -; d_call: -; j_call: TRBJ1-1; cdr3_nt: TGTGCCAGCACCACCCTGGGACGGTCTGAAGCTTTCTTT; cdr3_aa: CASTTLGRSEAFF
v_call: TRBV29-1; clone_size: -; d_call: TRBD1; j_call: TRBJ2-3; cdr3_nt: TGCAGCGCCGCCCGATCCCGGACAGGAAGAAGCACAGATACGCAGTATTTT; cdr3_aa: CSAARSRTGRSTDTQYF
v_call: TRBV11-2; clone_size: -; d_call: TRBD2; j_call: TRBJ2-2; cdr3_nt: TGTGCCAGCAGCTTAGGACTAGCGGGGGAACTGAACACCGGGGAGCTGTTTTTT; cdr3_aa: CASSLGLAGELNTGELFF
v_call: TRBV7-9; clone_size: -; d_call: -; j_call: TRBJ2-7; cdr3_nt: TGTGCCAGCAGCGCAAGCCCCCACTACGAGCAGTACTTC; cdr3_aa: CASSASPHYEQYF
v_call: TRBV5-5; clone_size: -; d_call: -; j_call: TRBJ2-1; cdr3_nt: TGTGCCAGCAGCCTCCGGGACTCCCAAAATGAGCAGTTCTTC; cdr3_aa: CASSLRDSQNEQFF
v_call: TRBV7-2; clone_size: few; d_call: -; j_call: TRBJ1-1; cdr3_nt: TGTGCCAGCAGCTTAGGCCAAACAGGCCTTGAAGCTTTCTTT; cdr3_aa: CASSLGQTGLEAFF
v_call: TRBV6-6; clone_size: -; d_call: -; j_call: TRBJ1-6; cdr3_nt: TGTGCCAGCAGTTACTCGAGGCAGGGGACTTCACCCCTCCACTTT; cdr3_aa: CASSYSRQGTSPLHF
v_call: TRBV11-2; clone_size: -; d_call: -; j_call: TRBJ2-1; cdr3_nt: TGTGCCAGCAGCCGGGGGCTAGTAGAGCAGTTCTTC; cdr3_aa: CASSRGLVEQFF
v_call: TRBV20-1; clone_size: -; d_call: -; j_call: TRBJ2-7; cdr3_nt: TGCAGTGCTAGAGATTCAGTATCGGACTACTACGAGCAGTACTTC; cdr3_aa: CSARDSVSDYYEQYF
v_call: TRBV5-1; clone_size: -; d_call: TRBD1; j_call: TRBJ2-1; cdr3_nt: TGCGCCAGCAGCTTGGCTAGGGGGCTGAACAATGAGCAGTTCTTC; cdr3_aa: CASSLARGLNNEQFF
v_call: TRBV12-3/TRBV12-4; clone_size: few; d_call: TRBD1; j_call: TRBJ1-1; cdr3_nt: TGTGCCAGCAGACCTACAGGGGTCGAGGTAGCTTTCTTT; cdr3_aa: CASRPTGVEVAFF
v_call: TRBV20-1; clone_size: -; d_call: -; j_call: TRBJ2-5; cdr3_nt: TGCAGTGCTAGCAAGGGGGCAGGAGGGGAGACCCAGTACTTC; cdr3_aa: CSASKGAGGETQYF
v_call: TRBV3-1; clone_size: -; d_call: -; j_call: TRBJ1-2; cdr3_nt: TGTGCCAGCAGCCAAGGGACAGTGAAAACCTATGGCTACACCTTC; cdr3_aa: CASSQGTVKTYGYTF
v_call: TRBV6-5; clone_size: -; d_call: -; j_call: TRBJ2-1; cdr3_nt: TGTGCCTCCCGGGACACCCTAAGCAATGAGCAGTTCTTC; cdr3_aa: CASRDTLSNEQFF
v_call: TRBV5-4; clone_size: few; d_call: TRBD1; j_call: TRBJ2-1; cdr3_nt: TGTGCCAGCAGCTTGGGTGGGACAGGCTACAATGAGCAGTTCTTC; cdr3_aa: CASSLGGTGYNEQFF
v_call: TRBV2; clone_size: -; d_call: TRBD2; j_call: TRBJ2-1; cdr3_nt: TGTGCCAGCAATCGACTAGCGGGAGGGAGTGAGCAGTTCTTC; cdr3_aa: CASNRLAGGSEQFF